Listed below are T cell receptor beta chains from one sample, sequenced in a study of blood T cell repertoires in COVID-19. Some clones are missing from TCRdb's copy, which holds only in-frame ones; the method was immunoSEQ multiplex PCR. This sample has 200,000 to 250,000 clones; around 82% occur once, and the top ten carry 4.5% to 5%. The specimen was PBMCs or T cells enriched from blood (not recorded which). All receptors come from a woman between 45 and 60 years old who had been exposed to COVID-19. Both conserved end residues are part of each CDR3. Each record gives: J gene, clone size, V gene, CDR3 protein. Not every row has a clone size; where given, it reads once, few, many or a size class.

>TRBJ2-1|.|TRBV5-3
CARSARDPEYEQFF
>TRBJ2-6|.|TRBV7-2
CASSLAGGFSSGANVLTF
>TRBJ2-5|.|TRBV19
CASSVASGGLYQETQYF
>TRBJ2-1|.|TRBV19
CASSIQRGAYNEQFF
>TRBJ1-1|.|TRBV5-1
CASKGGLGNTEAFF
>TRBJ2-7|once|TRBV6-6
CASSPTGRSYEQYF
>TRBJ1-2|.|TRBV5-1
CASSRTETDNYGYTF
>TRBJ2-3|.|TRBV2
CASVRGGTDTQYF
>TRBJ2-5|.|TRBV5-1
CASRRASGGIESQETQYF
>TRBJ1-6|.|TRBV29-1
CSVYQDRGSSPLHF
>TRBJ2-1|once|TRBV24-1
CATSGIGTGGHEQFF
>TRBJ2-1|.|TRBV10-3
CAISEVAGGHNEQFF
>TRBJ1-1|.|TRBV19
CASSIRQGVWDTEAFF
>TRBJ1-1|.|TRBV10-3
CAISGTGNTEAFF
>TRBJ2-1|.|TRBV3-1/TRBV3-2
CASSLRDEQFF
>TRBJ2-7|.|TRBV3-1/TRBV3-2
CASSQGLSGSYEQYF
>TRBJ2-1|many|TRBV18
CASSRTSPALYGQFF
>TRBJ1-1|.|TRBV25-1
CASSEVNFAEAFF
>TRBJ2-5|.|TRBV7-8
CASSLGGSQETQYF
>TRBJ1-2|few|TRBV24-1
CATATGNYGYTF
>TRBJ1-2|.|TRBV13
CASSSRTGSNYGYTF
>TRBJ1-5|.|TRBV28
CASSLPDRGNQPQHF
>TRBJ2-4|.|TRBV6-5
CASSPRTGRDIQYF
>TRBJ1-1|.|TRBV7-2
CASSQRGQGFWGTEAFF
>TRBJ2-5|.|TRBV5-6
CASSLDRVTRETQYF
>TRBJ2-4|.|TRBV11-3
CASSDGGPKNIQYF
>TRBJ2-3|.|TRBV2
CASSRGLAVTDTQYF
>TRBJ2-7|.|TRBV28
CASSLLGASYEQYF
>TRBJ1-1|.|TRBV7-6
CASSQRGTEAFF